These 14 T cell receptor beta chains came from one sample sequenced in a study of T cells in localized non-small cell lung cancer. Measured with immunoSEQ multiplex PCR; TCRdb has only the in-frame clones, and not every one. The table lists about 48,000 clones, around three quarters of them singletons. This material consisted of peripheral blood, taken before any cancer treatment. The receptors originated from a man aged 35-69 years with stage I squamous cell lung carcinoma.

The CDR3 DNA sequence: TGTGCCAGCAGTAAACCTGGGGGTACTGAAGCTTTCTTT. It codes for CASSKPGGTEAFF. The chain combines TRBV6-6 with TRBJ1-1; tentatively, D is TRBD1 (5 bases). V lost 5 bases to trimming and J lost 5 bases, with 12 bases between them. There are 13 residues in the CDR3. Germline loops: CDR1 MNHNY, CDR2 SVGAGI (reference sequence).

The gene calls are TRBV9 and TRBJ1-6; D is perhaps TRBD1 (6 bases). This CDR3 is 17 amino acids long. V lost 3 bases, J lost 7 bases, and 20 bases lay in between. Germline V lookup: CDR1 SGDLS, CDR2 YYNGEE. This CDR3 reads CASSASLDRPQNSPLHF. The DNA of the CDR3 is TGTGCCAGCAGCGCATCCCTCGACAGGCCACAAAATTCACCCCTCCACTTT.

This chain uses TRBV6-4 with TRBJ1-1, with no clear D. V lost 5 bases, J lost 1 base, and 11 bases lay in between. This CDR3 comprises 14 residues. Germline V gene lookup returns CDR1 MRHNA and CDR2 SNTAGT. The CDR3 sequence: CASSRNPTNTEAFF. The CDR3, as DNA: TGTGCCAGCAGTCGAAACCCCACGAACACTGAAGCTTTCTTT.

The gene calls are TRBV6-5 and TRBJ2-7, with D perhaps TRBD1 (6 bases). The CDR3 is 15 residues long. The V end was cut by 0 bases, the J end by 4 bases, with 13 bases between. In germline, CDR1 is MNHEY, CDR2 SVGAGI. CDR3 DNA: TGTGCCAGCAGTTACTCGGTCTGGACAGATTACGAGCAGTACTTC. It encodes CASSYSVWTDYEQYF.

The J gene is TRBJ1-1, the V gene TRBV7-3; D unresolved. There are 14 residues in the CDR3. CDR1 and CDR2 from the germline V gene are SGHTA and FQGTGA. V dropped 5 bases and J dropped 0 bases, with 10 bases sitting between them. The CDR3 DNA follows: TGTGCCAGCAGCGGCAAGGGAATGAACACTGAAGCTTTCTTT. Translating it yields CASSGKGMNTEAFF.

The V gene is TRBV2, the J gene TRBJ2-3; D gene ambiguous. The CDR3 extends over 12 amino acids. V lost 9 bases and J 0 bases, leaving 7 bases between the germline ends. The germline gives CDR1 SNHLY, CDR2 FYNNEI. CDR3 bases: TGTGCCAGTTCCACTAGCACAGATACGCAGTATTTT. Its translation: CASSTSTDTQYF.

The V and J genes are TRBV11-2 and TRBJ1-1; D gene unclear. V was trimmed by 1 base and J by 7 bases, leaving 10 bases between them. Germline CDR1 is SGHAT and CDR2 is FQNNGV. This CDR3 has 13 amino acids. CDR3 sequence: CASSLGFSGEAFF. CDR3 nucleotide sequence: TGTGCCAGCAGCTTAGGGTTCTCAGGTGAAGCTTTCTTT.

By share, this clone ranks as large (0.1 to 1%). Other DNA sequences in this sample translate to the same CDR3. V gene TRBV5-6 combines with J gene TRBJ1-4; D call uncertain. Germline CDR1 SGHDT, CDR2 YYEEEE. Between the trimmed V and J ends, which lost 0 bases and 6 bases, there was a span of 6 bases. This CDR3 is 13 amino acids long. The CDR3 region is CASSLVLDEKLFF. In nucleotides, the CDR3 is TGTGCCAGCAGCTTGGTGTTGGATGAAAAACTGTTTTTT. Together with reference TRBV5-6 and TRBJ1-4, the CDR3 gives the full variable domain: DAGVTQSPTHLIKTRGQQVTLRCSPKSGHDTVSWYQQALGQGPQFIFQYYEEEERQRGNFPDRFSGHQFPNYSSELNVNALLLGDSALYLCASSLVLDEKLFFGSGTQLSVL.

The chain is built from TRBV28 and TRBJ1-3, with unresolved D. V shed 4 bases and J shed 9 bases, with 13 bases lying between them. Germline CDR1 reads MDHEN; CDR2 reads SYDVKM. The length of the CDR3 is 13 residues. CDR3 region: CASSSPQLITIYF. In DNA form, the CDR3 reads TGTGCCAGCAGTTCCCCCCAGTTGATCACCATATATTTT.

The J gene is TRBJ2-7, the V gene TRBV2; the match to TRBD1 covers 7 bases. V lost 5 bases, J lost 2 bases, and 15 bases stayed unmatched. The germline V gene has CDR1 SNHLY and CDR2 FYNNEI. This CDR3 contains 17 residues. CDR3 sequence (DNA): TGTGCCAGCAGTCAAATATGGGACAGCCTGTCACCCTACGAGCAGTACTTC. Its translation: CASSQIWDSLSPYEQYF.

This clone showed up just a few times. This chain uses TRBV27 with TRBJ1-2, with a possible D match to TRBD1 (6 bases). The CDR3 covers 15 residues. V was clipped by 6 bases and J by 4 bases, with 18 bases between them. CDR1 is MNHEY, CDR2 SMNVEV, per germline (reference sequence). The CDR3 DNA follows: TGTGCCAGCAGCCTGGGAGTAACAGGGAGCTATGGCTACACCTTC. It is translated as CASSLGVTGSYGYTF.

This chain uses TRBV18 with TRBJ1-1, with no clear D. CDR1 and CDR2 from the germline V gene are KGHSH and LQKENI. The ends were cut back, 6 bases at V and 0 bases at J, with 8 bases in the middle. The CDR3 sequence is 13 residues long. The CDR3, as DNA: TGTGCCAGCTCCCCCCCCATGAACACTGAAGCTTTCTTT. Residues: CASSPPMNTEAFF. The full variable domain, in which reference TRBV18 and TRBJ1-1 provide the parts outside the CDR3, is NAGVMQNPRHLVRRRGQEARLRCSPMKGHSHVYWYRQLPEEGLKFMVYLQKENIIDESGMPKERFSAEFPKEGPSILRIQQVVRGDSAAYFCASSPPMNTEAFFGQGTRLTVV.

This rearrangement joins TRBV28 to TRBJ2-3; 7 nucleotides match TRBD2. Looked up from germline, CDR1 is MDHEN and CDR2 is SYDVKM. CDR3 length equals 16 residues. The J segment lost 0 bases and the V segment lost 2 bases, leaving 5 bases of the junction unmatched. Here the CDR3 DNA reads TGTGCCAGCAGTTTAGCCGGGGGGAGCAGCACAGATACGCAGTATTTT. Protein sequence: CASSLAGGSSTDTQYF.

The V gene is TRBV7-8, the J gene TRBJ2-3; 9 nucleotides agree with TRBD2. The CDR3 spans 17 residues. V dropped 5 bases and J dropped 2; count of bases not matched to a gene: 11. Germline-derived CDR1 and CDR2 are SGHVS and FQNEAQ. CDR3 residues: CASSREASGVITDTQYF. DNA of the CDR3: TGTGCCAGCAGCCGCGAGGCTAGCGGGGTGATCACAGATACGCAGTATTTT.